This T cell receptor (beta chain) was identified in a study of T cells after yellow fever vaccination. Study-wide results and caveats: Most primary-vaccination clones recurred post-booster (just under 98% CD4, over 70% CD8). A secondary response was less intense yet reached its peak sooner, at day 5 versus 15.

The CDR3 sequence is 15 residues long. Germline-derived CDR1 and CDR2 are MNHEY and SVGEGT. V shed 2 bases and J 9 bases; nucleotides not matched to a gene: 5. This clonotype came up once. The target antigen is unknown. A single record per CDR3 protein comes from TCRdb applying MiXCR to the 5' RACE reads. The profile covers 250,000 to 300,000 distinct CDR3 sequences, with around 10% appearing a single time and 3% to 3.5% taken by the ten largest. This TCR derives from a young man who received the YFV17D yellow fever vaccine. This specimen was CD4+ T cells sorted from PBMCs, taken 5 days after the yellow fever booster vaccination. The genes are TRBV6-2 or TRBV6-3 and TRBJ2-3, with 13 nucleotides matching TRBD2. As DNA, the CDR3 is TGTGCCAGCAGTTACCGGGGACTAGCGGGGATAACGCAGTATTTT. Its translation: CASSYRGLAGITQYF.